Presented here are 2 T cell receptor beta chains from one specimen sequenced in a study of siplizumab effects on memory and regulatory T cells. Sequenced by immunoSEQ multiplex PCR; TCRdb stores in-frame clones only, minus some. The sample includes roughly 8,500 clones, 35% to 45% seen only once; the top ten take roughly 5.6%. These receptors have no known antigen. The mixed lymphocyte reaction cells were cocultured at 37°C for under 7 days. The source material was CFSE-low (dividing) CD8+ T cells sorted from an allogeneic mixed lymphocyte reaction. The receptor source for this set is a human donor in good health; the cells came from an allogeneic mixed lymphocyte reaction.

The chain links TRBV6-5 to TRBJ2-7; 12 nucleotides line up with TRBD2. The CDR3 runs 13 residues. Germline V lookup: CDR1 MNHEY, CDR2 SVGAGI. The V segment lost 11 bases and the J segment 3 bases; nucleotides outside the gene matches: 5. CDR3 coding DNA: TGTGCCGTCTGGACTAGCGGGATCTACGAGCAGTACTTC. Amino acid sequence: CAVWTSGIYEQYF.

This clone has a handful of counts. The gene calls are TRBV13 and TRBJ2-7; 10 bases line up with TRBD1. Germline lookup yields CDR1 PRHDT and CDR2 FYEKMQ (reference sequence). V was clipped by 4 bases and J by 2 bases; unmatched bases: 8. The CDR3 runs to 16 residues. As DNA, the CDR3 is TGTGCCAGCAGCTCAGCCGGGACAGGGGCCACCTACGAGCAGTACTTC. Protein product: CASSSAGTGATYEQYF.